Below, 10 T cell receptor beta chains from the same sample are listed, as sequenced in a study of cytomegalovirus exposure and HLA in healthy donors (dated by TCRdb to 2016 to 2017). Libraries came from the immunoSEQ multiplex PCR assay. A mixture of 60 forward primers for TCR Vbeta segments and 13 reverse primers for TCR Jbeta segments was used in the multiplex PCR. TCRdb provides this immuneACCESS table in a form limited to in-frame rearrangements. Some clones are lacking; in checked studies, under half of them reflect an unresolved V gene, and why the rest are absent is not known. This sample holds roughly 120,000 clones; 67% were observed only once. The ten largest clones represent 8% to 10% of the sample. The specimen was PBMCs. These receptor sequences come from a man between 18 and 29 years old in good health and CMV-seropositive.

This chain uses TRBV11-2 with TRBJ2-1; perhaps TRBD2 as D (5 bases). The CDR3 sequence is 15 residues long. The germline CDR1 and CDR2 sequences are SGHAT and FQNNGV. Trimming left V 4 bases short and J 0 bases short, with 10 bases between. CDR3 residues: CASSSSGSSYNEQFF. CDR3 nucleotides: TGTGCCAGCAGCTCCTCGGGGAGCTCCTACAATGAGCAGTTCTTC.

This clone was seen a few times. The J gene is TRBJ1-4, the V gene TRBV30; a weak D match, TRBD1 (5 bases). V shed 4 bases and J shed 5 bases, with 11 bases lying between them. CDR1 and CDR2 from the germline V gene are GTSNPN and SVGIG (reference sequence). The CDR3 consists of 13 residues. CDR3 nucleotide sequence: TGTGCCTGGAATTTAGACAGAAATGAAAAACTGTTTTTT. This encodes CAWNLDRNEKLFF.

The rearrangement joins TRBV5-4 to TRBJ2-7; the D is unclear. There are 11 residues in the CDR3. Germline V lookup: CDR1 SGHNT, CDR2 YYREEE (reference sequence). The V end was cut by 4 bases, the J end by 4 bases, with 6 bases between. This CDR3 is CASSAGYEQYV. CDR3 sequence (DNA): TGTGCCAGCAGCGCCGGGTACGAGCAGTACGTC.

The chain combines TRBV14 with TRBJ2-2; 7 bases match TRBD1. Per germline, CDR1 SGHDN and CDR2 FVKESK. The CDR3 covers 15 residues. The V gene end was trimmed by 3 bases and the J gene end by 8 bases; junction bases not matched to a gene: 9. The CDR3 DNA reads as TGTGCCAGCAGCCATCTAACAGGGGTTTCGGGGGAGCTGTTTTTT. Its protein is CASSHLTGVSGELFF.

This sequence joins TRBV5-6 and TRBJ1-1; 9 nucleotides line up with TRBD1. Germline-derived CDR1 and CDR2 are SGHDT and YYEEEE. The V segment lost 4 bases and the J segment 1 base; nucleotides outside the gene matches: 11. There are 17 residues in the CDR3. CDR3 sequence (DNA): TGTGCCAGCAGCGTAATACAGGGGGCGAATAGGAACACTGAAGCTTTCTTT. It encodes CASSVIQGANRNTEAFF. Full variable domain (missing parts from reference TRBV5-6 and TRBJ1-1): DAGVTQSPTHLIKTRGQQVTLRCSPKSGHDTVSWYQQALGQGPQFIFQYYEEEERQRGNFPDRFSGHQFPNYSSELNVNALLLGDSALYLCASSVIQGANRNTEAFFGQGTRLTVV.

In DNA form, the CDR3 reads TGTGCCTGGGACAGGGCAGGAGGGGGAAGGAGTTCTGGGGCCAACGTCCTGACTTTC. Residues: CAWDRAGGGRSSGANVLTF. This chain links TRBV30 with TRBJ2-6; maybe TRBD1 (7 bases). The CDR3 totals 19 residues. The V end was cut by 5 bases, the J end by 1 base, with 24 bases between. From germline, CDR1 is GTSNPN and CDR2 SVGIG (reference sequence).

This chain links TRBV20-1 with TRBJ2-7; perhaps TRBD2 as D (6 bases). The CDR3 sequence is 11 residues long. The V gene's germline CDR1 is DFQATT and CDR2 SNEGSKA (reference sequence). With 7 bases removed from V and 3 bases from J, the gap between germline ends came to 10 bases. The CDR3 loop reads CSVTGDYEQYF. Here the CDR3 DNA reads TGCAGTGTTACGGGGGACTACGAGCAGTACTTC.

The genes are TRBV5-6 and TRBJ2-3, with TRBD2 matching over 10 bases. The CDR3 covers 17 residues. After removal of 4 bases from V and 4 bases from J, the junction contained 12 bases not matched to a gene. CDR1 SGHDT and CDR2 YYEEEE come from the germline V gene. The CDR3 region is CASSAGLAGVSADTQYF. Written as DNA, the CDR3 is TGTGCCAGCAGCGCAGGTCTAGCGGGGGTATCGGCAGATACGCAGTATTTT. The full variable domain, completed using reference TRBV5-6 and TRBJ2-3, is DAGVTQSPTHLIKTRGQQVTLRCSPKSGHDTVSWYQQALGQGPQFIFQYYEEEERQRGNFPDRFSGHQFPNYSSELNVNALLLGDSALYLCASSAGLAGVSADTQYFGPGTRLTVL.

This clone was observed a few times. The chain couples TRBV7-9 to TRBJ2-5; TRBD1 aligns across 9 bases. The CDR3 is made up of 14 amino acids. V shed 7 bases, J shed 4 bases, and the junction held 7 bases outside the gene matches. The germline CDR1 and CDR2 sequences are SEHNR and FQNEAQ (reference sequence). The CDR3 nucleotides are TGTGCCAGCAACGGGGACAGGGTGGGAGAGACCCAGTACTTC. It yields the protein CASNGDRVGETQYF. The variable domain in full, completed from reference TRBV7-9 and TRBJ2-5, reads DTGVSQNPRHKITKRGQNVTFRCDPISEHNRLYWYRQTLGQGPEFLTYFQNEAQLEKSRLLSDRFSAERPKGSFSTLEIQRTEQGDSAMYLCASNGDRVGETQYFGPGTRLLVL.

Concerning this clone: An end of the junction differs from the germline gene, which may be a read error. V gene TRBV10-3 combines with J gene TRBJ1-1; D may be TRBD1 (6 bases). Germline assignment: CDR1 ENHRY and CDR2 SYGVKD. The CDR3 contains 16 residues. The CDR3 DNA reads as TGTGCCAGCAGTTACTCCTTGGGGGCCATGAACACTGAAGCTTTCTTT. Its protein product is CASSYSLGAMNTEAFF.